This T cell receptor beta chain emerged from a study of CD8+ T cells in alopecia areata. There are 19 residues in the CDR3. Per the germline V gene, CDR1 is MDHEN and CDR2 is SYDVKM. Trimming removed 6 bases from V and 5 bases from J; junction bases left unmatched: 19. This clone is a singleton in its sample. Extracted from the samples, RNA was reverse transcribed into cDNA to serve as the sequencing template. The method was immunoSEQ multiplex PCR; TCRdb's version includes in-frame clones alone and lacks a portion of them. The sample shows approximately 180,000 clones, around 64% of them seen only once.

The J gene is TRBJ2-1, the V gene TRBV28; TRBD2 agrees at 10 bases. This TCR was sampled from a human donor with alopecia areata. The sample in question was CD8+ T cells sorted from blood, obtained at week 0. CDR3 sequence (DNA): TGTGCCAGCAGGCCCCCCCTGACTAGCGGGTTTGGGGTAGACAATGAGCAGTTCTTC. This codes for CASRPPLTSGFGVDNEQFF.